This T cell receptor beta chain was sequenced for a study of long-term antiretroviral therapy in people with HIV. The trim removed 3 bases at V and 0 bases at J, leaving 3 bases unmatched. Germline V lookup: CDR1 SGHTA, CDR2 FQGTGA. The CDR3 is 15 amino acids. The assay used was immunoSEQ (version v3.0), run at survey level. Using immunoSEQ multiplex PCR, the repertoire was profiled, and TCRdb retains in-frame clones only, with some absent. The data show about 28,000 clones, 90% to 95% seen once. J is TRBJ2-3 and V is TRBV7-3; 7 bases line up with TRBD1. The TCR originated in a man aged 25 to 40 with HIV. Source: unsorted PBMCs, taken more than 6 years after starting antiretroviral therapy. CDR3 sequence: CASSFGQASTDTQYF. CDR3 nucleotide sequence: TGTGCCAGCAGCTTCGGACAGGCTAGCACAGATACGCAGTATTTT.